This T cell receptor (beta chain) comes out of a study of OX40 agonist ivuxolimab in advanced cancers. Study details: Clinicians treated patients with ivuxolimab, an agonistic anti-OX40 (CD134) antibody.

This clone came up once. This CDR3 is 13 amino acids long. Trimming took off 2 bases at V and 7 bases at J, with 11 bases between the two ends. CDR1 and CDR2 (germline): SGHNT, YENEEA. The protocol was immunoSEQ multiplex PCR, while the TCRdb copy is restricted to in-frame clones and leaves out a portion. The table lists some 50,000 clones, 84% of them singletons, with around 2.7% in the top ten. This clonotype was sampled from an adult with an advanced solid tumor such as melanoma, head and neck, liver or kidney cancer. The rearrangement joins TRBV11-3 to TRBJ1-2; D ambiguous. The source was CD4+ or CD8+ T cells sorted from blood, collected in a trial of the OX40 agonist ivuxolimab. The CDR3 loop is CASSLRNQAGYTF. The CDR3, as DNA: TGTGCCAGCAGCTTACGGAATCAGGCTGGCTACACCTTC.